Listed below are T cell receptor beta chains from one sample, sequenced in a study of blood T cell repertoires in COVID-19. Repertoires were generated with immunoSEQ multiplex PCR, while TCRdb's copy carries only in-frame clones and drops some. Of about 97,000 clones in the sample, approximately 90% are singletons; the top ten hold less than 2%. What was sequenced was peripheral blood. Receptors were obtained from a man aged 60 to 69 with acute or convalescent COVID-19. CDR3s include the opening cysteine and the closing phenylalanine or tryptophan. Fields, in order: J gene, D gene, clone size, V gene, CDR3 DNA, CDR3 protein. A D gene is named only where the DNA matches it firmly. Clone size is not always given. Where it is, it says once, few, many or a class for expanded clones.

J: TRBJ1-1; D: TRBD1; size: -; V: TRBV6-1; DNA: TGTGCCAGCAGTGAGCCGGGACAGGGGAACACTGAAGCTTTCTTT; CDR3: CASSEPGQGNTEAFF
J: TRBJ2-3; D: -; size: -; V: TRBV5-1; DNA: TGCGCCAGCAGCTTGGAGGGCGGGGTTAGCACAGATACGCAGTATTTT; CDR3: CASSLEGGVSTDTQYF
J: TRBJ2-2; D: TRBD2; size: -; V: TRBV5-1; DNA: TGCGCCAGCAGCCCTGGACTAGCGGGGGGCGGGGAGCTGTTTTTT; CDR3: CASSPGLAGGGELFF
J: TRBJ1-1; D: -; size: -; V: TRBV6-1; DNA: TGTGCCAGCAGTGATCGGGGGGGCACTGAAGCTTTCTTT; CDR3: CASSDRGGTEAFF
J: TRBJ2-2; D: -; size: -; V: TRBV9; DNA: TGTGCCAGCAGCCCTCAGACAGAAAACACCGGGGAGCTGTTTTTT; CDR3: CASSPQTENTGELFF
J: TRBJ2-3; D: -; size: -; V: TRBV20-1; DNA: TGCAGTGCTAGTGATACAGCCACAGATACGCAGTATTTT; CDR3: CSASDTATDTQYF
J: TRBJ2-2; D: TRBD2; size: -; V: TRBV5-1; DNA: TGCGCCAGCAGCTTGGAAGTGGGGGGGTCCCCCGGGGAGCTGTTTTTT; CDR3: CASSLEVGGSPGELFF
J: TRBJ1-2; D: -; size: once; V: TRBV30; DNA: TGTGCCTGGCAGGGGACAAGCAATTATGGCTACACCTTC; CDR3: CAWQGTSNYGYTF
J: TRBJ1-2; D: -; size: -; V: TRBV20-1; DNA: TGCAGTTTACAGGGTGACTATGGCTACACCTTC; CDR3: CSLQGDYGYTF
J: TRBJ2-7; D: TRBD1; size: -; V: TRBV4-2; DNA: TGTGCCAGCAGTCCGGGACAGCACTACGAGCAGTACTTC; CDR3: CASSPGQHYEQYF
J: TRBJ1-4; D: -; size: -; V: TRBV29-1; DNA: TGCAGCGTCCGACCGCGGGTCGGTGAAAAACTGTTTTTT; CDR3: CSVRPRVGEKLFF
J: TRBJ2-1; D: -; size: -; V: TRBV5-4; DNA: TGTGCCAGCAGCTTCGGCGGAGGGGCGCAAGCCAATGAGCAGTTCTTC; CDR3: CASSFGGGAQANEQFF
J: TRBJ1-3; D: TRBD1; size: -; V: TRBV29-1; DNA: TGCAGCGTTGAACGGACAGGGGGCCGCCCGGGAGGAAACACCATATATTTT; CDR3: CSVERTGGRPGGNTIYF
J: TRBJ1-2; D: TRBD1; size: -; V: TRBV29-1; DNA: TGCAGCGCCAGACAGGGCAGCTATGGCTACACCTTC; CDR3: CSARQGSYGYTF
J: TRBJ1-1; D: TRBD1; size: -; V: TRBV5-1; DNA: TGCGCCAGCAGCTTCGGAACAGGGGGCACTGAAGCTTTCTTT; CDR3: CASSFGTGGTEAFF
J: TRBJ1-1; D: -; size: -; V: TRBV6-6; DNA: TGTGCCAGCACCGACGGGGGGGGCATGAACACTGAAGCTTTCTTT; CDR3: CASTDGGGMNTEAFF
J: TRBJ1-1; D: -; size: -; V: TRBV18; DNA: TGTGCCAGCTCACCACCGTTCAGTATGAACACTGAAGCTTTCTTT; CDR3: CASSPPFSMNTEAFF
J: TRBJ2-5; D: TRBD1; size: few; V: TRBV5-4; DNA: TGTGCCAGCAGCTACCAGGGACAGGGGGTCACAGAGACCCAGTACTTC; CDR3: CASSYQGQGVTETQYF
J: TRBJ1-2; D: -; size: -; V: TRBV4-1; DNA: TGCGCCAGCAGCCAAGATAGAGTAAATGGCTACACCTTC; CDR3: CASSQDRVNGYTF
J: TRBJ1-4; D: TRBD1; size: -; V: TRBV27; DNA: TGTGCCAGCAGTTCAGGGGGAGCAACTAATGAAAAACTGTTTTTT; CDR3: CASSSGGATNEKLFF
J: TRBJ2-1; D: TRBD2; size: -; V: TRBV5-6; DNA: TGTGCCAGCAGCACGGGACTAGCGGACTACTACAATGAGCAGTTCTTC; CDR3: CASSTGLADYYNEQFF
J: TRBJ2-1; D: -; size: -; V: TRBV15; DNA: TGTGCCACCAGCAGCACTACAGGGATGAATGAGCAGTTCTTC; CDR3: CATSSTTGMNEQFF
J: TRBJ1-4; D: -; size: -; V: TRBV30; DNA: TGTGCCTGGAGTCGGGGGGCAGATGAAAAACTGTTTTTT; CDR3: CAWSRGADEKLFF
J: TRBJ1-5; D: TRBD1; size: few; V: TRBV7-2; DNA: TGTGCCAGCAGCTTATACGGGACAGGGGATCAGCCCCAGCATTTT; CDR3: CASSLYGTGDQPQHF
J: TRBJ2-3; D: -; size: -; V: TRBV15; DNA: TGTGCCACCAGCAGCGGGGACTTAACAGATACGCAGTATTTT; CDR3: CATSSGDLTDTQYF
J: TRBJ1-1; D: -; size: -; V: TRBV3-1/TRBV3-2; DNA: TGTGCCAGCAGCCCGGGGAGGGGGTGGGCTGAAGCTTTCTTT; CDR3: CASSPGRGWAEAFF
J: TRBJ2-7; D: -; size: -; V: TRBV6-5; DNA: TGTGCCAGCAGGGACCGGGACATAATACGCTACGAGCAGTACTTC; CDR3: CASRDRDIIRYEQYF
J: TRBJ1-3; D: -; size: -; V: TRBV3-1/TRBV3-2; DNA: TGTGCCAGCAGCCAAAACAGGGTGAGAGGAAACACCATATATTTT; CDR3: CASSQNRVRGNTIYF
J: TRBJ1-1; D: -; size: -; V: TRBV5-1; DNA: TGCGCCAGCAGCTACCTGGACAGACCTGAAGCTTTCTTT; CDR3: CASSYLDRPEAFF
J: TRBJ2-3; D: -; size: -; V: TRBV11-2; DNA: TGTGCCAGCAGGGGGCCGGGAGCAGATACGCAGTATTTT; CDR3: CASRGPGADTQYF
J: TRBJ1-3; D: -; size: -; V: TRBV25-1; DNA: TGTGCCAGCAGCGACAGACGCTCTGGTGGAAACACCATATATTTT; CDR3: CASSDRRSGGNTIYF
J: TRBJ1-1; D: TRBD1; size: -; V: TRBV6-5; DNA: TGTGCCAGCAGAGACGGACAGGGCGGTGCTGAAGCTTTCTTT; CDR3: CASRDGQGGAEAFF
J: TRBJ1-1; D: TRBD1; size: -; V: TRBV3-1/TRBV3-2; DNA: TGTGCCAGCAGCCGACAGGGTATGTCTGAAGCTTTCTTT; CDR3: CASSRQGMSEAFF
J: TRBJ1-6; D: TRBD1; size: -; V: TRBV10-3; DNA: TGTGCCATCAGTGAGTTGACAGGGGGCCCTTCACCCCTCCACTTT; CDR3: CAISELTGGPSPLHF
J: TRBJ1-5; D: -; size: -; V: TRBV19; DNA: TGTGCCAGTAGCTCACTTCAGGGGATCAATCAGCCCCAGCATTTT; CDR3: CASSSLQGINQPQHF
J: TRBJ2-7; D: TRBD1; size: -; V: TRBV27; DNA: TGTGCCAGCAGGCGGGACAGGCGTTTTACCTACGAGCAGTACTTC; CDR3: CASRRDRRFTYEQYF
J: TRBJ1-2; D: -; size: -; V: TRBV27; DNA: TGTGCCAGCAGTTTATACTGGGGGGCTAACTATGGCTACACCTTC; CDR3: CASSLYWGANYGYTF
J: TRBJ2-1; D: -; size: few; V: TRBV5-1; DNA: TGCGCCAGCAGATCGGGACACCCCTACAATGAGCAGTTCTTC; CDR3: CASRSGHPYNEQFF
J: TRBJ1-3; D: TRBD1; size: -; V: TRBV19; DNA: TGTGCCAGTAGGATGATCGACAGGGATGGAAACACCATATATTTT; CDR3: CASRMIDRDGNTIYF
J: TRBJ2-7; D: TRBD1; size: -; V: TRBV11-2; DNA: TGTGCCAGCAGCTTAGATCTAACAGGGGTTGAGCAGTACTTC; CDR3: CASSLDLTGVEQYF